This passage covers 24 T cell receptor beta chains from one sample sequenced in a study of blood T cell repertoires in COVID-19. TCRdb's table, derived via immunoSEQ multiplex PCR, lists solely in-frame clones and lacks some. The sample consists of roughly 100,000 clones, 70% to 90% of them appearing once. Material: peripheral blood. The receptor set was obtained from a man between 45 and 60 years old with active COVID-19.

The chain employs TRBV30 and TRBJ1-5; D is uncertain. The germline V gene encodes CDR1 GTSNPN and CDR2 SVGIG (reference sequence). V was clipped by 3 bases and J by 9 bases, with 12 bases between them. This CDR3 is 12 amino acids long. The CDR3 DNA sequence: TGTGCCTGGAGCCTGCCCGGTGGGCCCCAGCATTTT. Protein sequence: CAWSLPGGPQHF.

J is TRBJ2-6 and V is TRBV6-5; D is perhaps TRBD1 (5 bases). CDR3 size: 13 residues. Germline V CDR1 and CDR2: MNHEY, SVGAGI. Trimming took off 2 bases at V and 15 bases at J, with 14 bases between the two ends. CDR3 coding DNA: TGTGCCAGCAGTTACGTAGAGGCACAGGCCCTGACTTTC. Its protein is CASSYVEAQALTF.

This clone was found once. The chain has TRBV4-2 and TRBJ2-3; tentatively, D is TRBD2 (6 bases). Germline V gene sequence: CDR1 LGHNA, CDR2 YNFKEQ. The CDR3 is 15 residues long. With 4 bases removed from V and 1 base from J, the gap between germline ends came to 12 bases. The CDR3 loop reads CASSPERVGTDTQYF. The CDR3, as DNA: TGTGCCAGCAGCCCGGAGCGGGTCGGCACAGATACGCAGTATTTT.

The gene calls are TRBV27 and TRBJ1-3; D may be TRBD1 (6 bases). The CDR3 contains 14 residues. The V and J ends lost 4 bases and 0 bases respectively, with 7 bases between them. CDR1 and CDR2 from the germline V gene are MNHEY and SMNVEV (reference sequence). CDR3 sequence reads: CASSSTGSGNTIYF. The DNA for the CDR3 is TGTGCCAGCAGTTCGACAGGCTCTGGAAACACCATATATTTT.

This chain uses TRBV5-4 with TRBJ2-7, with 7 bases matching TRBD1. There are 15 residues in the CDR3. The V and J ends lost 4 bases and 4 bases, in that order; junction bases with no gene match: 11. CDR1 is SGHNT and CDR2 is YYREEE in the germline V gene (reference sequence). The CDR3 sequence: CASSPRGQGLYEQYF. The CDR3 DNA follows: TGTGCCAGCAGCCCTAGGGGGCAGGGGTTATACGAGCAGTACTTC.

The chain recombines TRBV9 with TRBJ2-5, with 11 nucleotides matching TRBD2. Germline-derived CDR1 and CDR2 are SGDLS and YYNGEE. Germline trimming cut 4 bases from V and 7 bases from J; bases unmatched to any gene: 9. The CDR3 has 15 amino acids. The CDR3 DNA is TGTGCCAGCAGCCCGACGACTAGCGGGGTCGGGACCCAGTACTTC. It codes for CASSPTTSGVGTQYF.

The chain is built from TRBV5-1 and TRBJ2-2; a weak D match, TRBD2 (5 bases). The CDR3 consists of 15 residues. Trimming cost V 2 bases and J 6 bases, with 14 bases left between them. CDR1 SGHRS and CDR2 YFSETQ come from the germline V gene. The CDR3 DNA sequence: TGCGCCAGCAGCTTATCAGGTAGCGCCGCCGGGGAGCTGTTTTTT. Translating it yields CASSLSGSAAGELFF.

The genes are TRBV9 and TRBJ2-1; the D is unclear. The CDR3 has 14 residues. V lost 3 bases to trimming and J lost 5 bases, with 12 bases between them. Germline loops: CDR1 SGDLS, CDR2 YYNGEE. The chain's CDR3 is CASSAPLVDNEQFF. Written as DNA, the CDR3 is TGTGCCAGCAGCGCTCCTTTAGTGGACAATGAGCAGTTCTTC.

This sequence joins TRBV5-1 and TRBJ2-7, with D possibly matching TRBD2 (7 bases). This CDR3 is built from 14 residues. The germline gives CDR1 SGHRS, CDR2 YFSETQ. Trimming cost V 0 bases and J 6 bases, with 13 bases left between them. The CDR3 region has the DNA TGCGCCAGCAGCTTGGATAGGGGGAGGGCCGAGCAGTACTTC. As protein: CASSLDRGRAEQYF.

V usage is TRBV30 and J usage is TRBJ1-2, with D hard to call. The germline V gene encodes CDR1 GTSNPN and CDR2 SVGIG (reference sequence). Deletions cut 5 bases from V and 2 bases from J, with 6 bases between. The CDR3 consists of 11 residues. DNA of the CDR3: TGTGCCTGGGGGAGCAACTATGGCTACACCTTC. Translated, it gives CAWGSNYGYTF.

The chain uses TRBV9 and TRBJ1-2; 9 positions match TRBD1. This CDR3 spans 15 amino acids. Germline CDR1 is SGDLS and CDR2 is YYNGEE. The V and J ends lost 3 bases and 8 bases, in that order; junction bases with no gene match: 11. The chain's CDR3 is CASSALMDRGSGYTF. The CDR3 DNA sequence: TGTGCCAGCAGCGCTTTAATGGACAGGGGAAGCGGCTACACCTTC.

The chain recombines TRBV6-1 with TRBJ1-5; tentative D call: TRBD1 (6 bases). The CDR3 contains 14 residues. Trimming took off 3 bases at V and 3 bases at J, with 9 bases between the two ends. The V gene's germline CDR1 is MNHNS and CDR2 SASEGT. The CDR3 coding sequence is TGTGCCAGCAGTGAGGGGGCCCCCAATCAGCCCCAGCATTTT. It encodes CASSEGAPNQPQHF.

CDR3 DNA sequence: TGTGCCAGCTGTACATTGGACTCCCCCGAGGGCCTTTCCTACGAGCAGTACTTC. It is translated as CASCTLDSPEGLSYEQYF. This chain joins TRBV5-4 and TRBJ2-7; possibly TRBD2 for D (5 bases). This CDR3 has 18 amino acids. Per the germline V gene, CDR1 is SGHNT and CDR2 is YYREEE (reference sequence). The V gene lost 7 bases and the J gene lost 1 base, with 27 bases spanning the gap.

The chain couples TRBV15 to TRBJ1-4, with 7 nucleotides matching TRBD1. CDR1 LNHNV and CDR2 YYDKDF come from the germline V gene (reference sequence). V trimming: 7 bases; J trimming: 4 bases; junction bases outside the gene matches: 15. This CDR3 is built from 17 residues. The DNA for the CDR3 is TGTGCCACCAAAGGGGGCCAAACAGGGGCGAATAATGAAAAACTGTTTTTT. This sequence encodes CATKGGQTGANNEKLFF.

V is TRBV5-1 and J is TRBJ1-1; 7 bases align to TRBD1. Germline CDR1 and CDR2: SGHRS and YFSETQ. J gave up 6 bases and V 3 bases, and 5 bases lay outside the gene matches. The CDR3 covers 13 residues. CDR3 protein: CASSYGTGAEAFF. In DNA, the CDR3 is TGCGCCAGCAGCTACGGCACAGGGGCTGAAGCTTTCTTT.

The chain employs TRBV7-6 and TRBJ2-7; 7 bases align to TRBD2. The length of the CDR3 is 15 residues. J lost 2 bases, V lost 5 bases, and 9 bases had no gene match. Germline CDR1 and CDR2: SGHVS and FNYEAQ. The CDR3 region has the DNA TGTGCCAGCAGCCCGGGACTACTCGCGGCCTACGAGCAGTACTTC. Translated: CASSPGLLAAYEQYF.

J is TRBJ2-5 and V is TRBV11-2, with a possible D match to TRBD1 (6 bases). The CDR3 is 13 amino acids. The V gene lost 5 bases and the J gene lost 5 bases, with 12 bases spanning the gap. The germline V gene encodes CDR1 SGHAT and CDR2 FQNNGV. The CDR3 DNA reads TGTGCCAGCAGCGTACAGGGTCCGGAGACCCAGTACTTC. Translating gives CASSVQGPETQYF.

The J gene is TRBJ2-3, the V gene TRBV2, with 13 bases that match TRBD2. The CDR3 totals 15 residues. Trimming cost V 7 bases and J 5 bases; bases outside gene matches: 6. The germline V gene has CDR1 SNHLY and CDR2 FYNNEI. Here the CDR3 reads CASTKRTSGGDTQYF. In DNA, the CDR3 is TGTGCCAGCACCAAAAGGACTAGCGGGGGAGATACGCAGTATTTT.

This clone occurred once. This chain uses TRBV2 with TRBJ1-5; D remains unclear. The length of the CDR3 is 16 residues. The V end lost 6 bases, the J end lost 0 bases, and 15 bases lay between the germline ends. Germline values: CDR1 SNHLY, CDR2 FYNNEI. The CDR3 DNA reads TGTGCCAGCAGCGCTAAGGACTGGTATAGCAATCAGCCCCAGCATTTT. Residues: CASSAKDWYSNQPQHF.

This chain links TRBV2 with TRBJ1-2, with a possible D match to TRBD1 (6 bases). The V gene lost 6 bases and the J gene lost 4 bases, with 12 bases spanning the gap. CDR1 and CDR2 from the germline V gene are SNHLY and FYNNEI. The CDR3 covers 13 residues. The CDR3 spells CASRYRVAYGYTF. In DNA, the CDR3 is TGTGCCAGCAGGTACAGGGTAGCCTATGGCTACACCTTC.

The CDR3 region has the DNA TGCGCCAGCAGTTGGGCCCCCGCTCAACTGGGGGGAGGGGTTGACTACACCTTC. Amino acid sequence: CASSWAPAQLGGGVDYTF. J is TRBJ1-2 and V is TRBV4-1, with TRBD1 as a possible D gene (5 bases). The CDR3 contains 18 residues. The germline V and J ends were trimmed by 6 bases and 10 bases, with 33 bases remaining between them. Germline-derived CDR1 and CDR2 are MGHRA and YSYEKL.

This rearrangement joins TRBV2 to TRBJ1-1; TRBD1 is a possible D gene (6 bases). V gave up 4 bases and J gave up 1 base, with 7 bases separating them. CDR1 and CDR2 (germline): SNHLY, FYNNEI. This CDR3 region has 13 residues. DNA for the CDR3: TGTGCCAGCAGTGCACAGGGGAACACTGAAGCTTTCTTT. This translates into CASSAQGNTEAFF.

The CDR3 bases are TGCGCCAGCAGCCGAACACCGGGTAGCGAAGGAAGGACCACCGGGGAGCTGTTTTTT. As protein: CASSRTPGSEGRTTGELFF. V gene TRBV4-1 combines with J gene TRBJ2-2; perhaps TRBD2 as D (5 bases). CDR3 length: 19 residues. In germline, CDR1 is MGHRA, CDR2 YSYEKL. Trimming left V 4 bases short and J 4 bases short, with 25 bases between.

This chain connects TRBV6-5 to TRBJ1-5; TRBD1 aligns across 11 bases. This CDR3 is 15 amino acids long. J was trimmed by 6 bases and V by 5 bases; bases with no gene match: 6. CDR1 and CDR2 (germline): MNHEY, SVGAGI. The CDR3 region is CASSRTGGGSQPQHF. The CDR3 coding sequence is TGTGCCAGCAGTAGGACAGGGGGCGGCAGTCAGCCCCAGCATTTT.